The clone carrying this T cell receptor (beta chain) was seen ten or more times. Its cognate antigen is unknown. RNA transcripts were the template for amplifying TCR beta CDR3 regions. The TCR CDR3 was amplified in a first-round RT-PCR using the HTBI primer set. TCRdb passed the multiplex PCR reads through MiXCR, listing each CDR3 protein once. Of roughly 180,000 distinct CDR3 sequences listed, approximately 9% are singletons. This entry belongs to a study of T cells in Graves' hyperthyroidism and ophthalmopathy. Study-level results: Blood held most thyroid clonotypes expanded above 0.001 frequency. Stable hyperthyroidism and ophthalmopathy were separated using 13 V-J signatures.

CDR1 is SNHLY, CDR2 FYNNEI, per germline. This CDR3 has 12 amino acids. The V segment lost 6 bases and the J segment 5 bases; nucleotides outside the gene matches: 3. Exclusion of patients followed from uncontrolled infection, other autoimmune disease, pregnancy or lactation. Fresh peripheral blood, roughly 10 ml, was the source of the PBMCs. The origin of this receptor is a woman aged 18-29 years with Graves' hyperthyroidism that later progressed to Graves' ophthalmopathy. V and J are TRBV2 and TRBJ2-5; 7 bases fit TRBD2. Sequenced sample: blood. The CDR3 loop reads CASSSGRETQYF. The CDR3 nucleotides read TGTGCCAGCAGCTCCGGGAGGGAGACCCAGTACTTC. Full variable domain (outside the CDR3, taken from reference TRBV2 and TRBJ2-5): EPEVTQTPSHQVTQMGQEVILRCVPISNHLYFYWYRQILGQKVEFLVSFYNNEISEKSEIFDDQFSVERPDGSNFTLKIRSTKLEDSAMYFCASSSGRETQYFGPGTRLLVL.